The TCR beta chain described here comes from a study of shared clonotypes between healthy human individuals. About the research overall: For every donor, three CD4 naive, three CD4 memory, two CD8 naive and one CD8 memory plates were used.

Turning to this clone: The antigen is undetermined.

Clones were read by immunoSEQ multiplex PCR, and TCRdb kept only the in-frame ones, dropping some. The sample lists roughly 2.6 million clones; roughly 92% were seen once. V shed 3 bases and J shed 3 bases, with 18 bases lying between them. Germline CDR1 reads MDHEN; CDR2 reads SYDVKM. The CDR3 is 17 amino acids. The donors, all of them Caucasian adults, lived in Nashville, Tennessee. Whole-study results and caveats: Donors were few, which limited the genetic and exposure-history diversity represented.

The rearrangement joins TRBV28 to TRBJ1-3, with a tentative D call TRBD1 (6 bases). Sample: naive CD4+ T cells sorted from blood. This sample's subset: CD45RA+ positively selected. This TCR derives from a man aged 18 to 29 in good health. This CDR3 is CASSFQGLSTGGNTIYF. Written as DNA, the CDR3 is TGTGCCAGCAGTTTCCAGGGGTTATCGACTGGTGGAAACACCATATATTTT.